This entry features one TCR beta chain sequence. Assay used: immunoSEQ multiplex PCR; TCRdb lists only in-frame clones, some missing. This sample has 75,000 to 80,000 clones, with 93% found just once. This entry belongs to a study of T cell changes during pregnancy in multiple sclerosis. Looked up from germline, CDR1 is SGHVS and CDR2 is FQNEAQ. V was clipped by 2 bases and J by 0 bases; unmatched bases: 3. CDR3 length: 16 residues. The receptor was isolated from a female donor in good health, enrolled as a control in a pregnancy study. The V and J genes are TRBV7-8 and TRBJ2-7; 11 nucleotides line up with TRBD1. Sequences were derived from peripheral blood, sampled after pregnancy. CDR3 DNA: TGTGCCAGCAGCTTAACCGGGACAGGGGGCTCCTACGAGCAGTACTTC. Translated: CASSLTGTGGSYEQYF.